A single sample gave rise to the 10 T cell receptor beta chains below, sequenced in a study of blood T cell repertoires in COVID-19. Here immunoSEQ multiplex PCR was the method, and the copy in TCRdb shows in-frame clones only, minus some. The sample lists around 84,000 clones, around four fifths occurring once. The source material was peripheral blood. Receptors originate from a man aged 80 or over with active or convalescent COVID-19.

The chain employs TRBV19 and TRBJ2-2, with D possibly being TRBD1 (7 bases). CDR1 LNHDA and CDR2 SQIVND come from the germline V gene (reference sequence). CDR3 length: 14 amino acids. Trimming cost V 7 bases and J 5 bases, with 14 bases left between them. The CDR3 bases are TGTGCCAGTAATCCAGGGGGGAAGACCGGGGAGCTGTTTTTT. It yields the protein CASNPGGKTGELFF.

The genes are TRBV7-8 and TRBJ2-7; TRBD2 aligns across 12 bases. This CDR3 has 15 amino acids. The germline V gene has CDR1 SGHVS and CDR2 FQNEAQ. Trimming took 5 bases from V and 2 from J; bases not matched to a gene: 4. The CDR3: CASSRASGGAYEQYF. The CDR3 region has the DNA TGTGCCAGCAGCCGCGCTAGCGGGGGGGCCTACGAGCAGTACTTC.

The chain combines TRBV18 with TRBJ1-2; D is possibly TRBD1 (6 bases). The CDR3 runs 13 residues. From germline, CDR1 is KGHSH and CDR2 LQKENI. Trimming removed 1 base from V and 5 bases from J, with 8 bases in between. In nucleotides, the CDR3 is TGTGCCAGCTCACCACGGGACATATATGGCTACACCTTC. Residues: CASSPRDIYGYTF.

This rearrangement joins TRBV30 to TRBJ1-1; TRBD1 is a possible D gene (6 bases). The CDR3 length is 11 residues. Germline CDR1 and CDR2: GTSNPN and SVGIG (reference sequence). The V end lost 4 bases, the J end lost 4 bases, and 7 bases lay between the germline ends. The chain's CDR3 is CAWNRATEAFF. The CDR3 DNA reads TGTGCCTGGAACAGGGCCACTGAAGCTTTCTTT.

The rearrangement joins TRBV12-5 to TRBJ2-3; D might be TRBD1 (5 bases). This CDR3 spans 19 amino acids. Trimming removed 3 bases at V and 2 bases at J, with 24 bases between. Germline assignment: CDR1 LGHNT and CDR2 FRNRAP. CDR3 residues: CASGLSQVWVTGPTDTQYF. The CDR3, as DNA: TGTGCTAGTGGTTTATCACAGGTTTGGGTAACCGGCCCCACAGATACGCAGTATTTT.

This clone was counted a single time. The CDR3 DNA is TGTGCCAGCAGTTCGCTACAGGGGACAAACTACGAGCAGTACTTC. Translation gives CASSSLQGTNYEQYF. The genes are TRBV11-2 and TRBJ2-7; 7 bases fit TRBD1. CDR3 length equals 15 residues. From germline, CDR1 is SGHAT and CDR2 FQNNGV. J gave up 3 bases and V 6 bases, and 11 bases lay outside the gene matches. Drawing the rest from reference TRBV11-2 and TRBJ2-7, the complete variable domain is EAGVAQSPRYKIIEKRQSVAFWCNPISGHATLYWYQQILGQGPKLLIQFQNNGVVDDSQLPKDRFSAERLKGVDSTLKIQPAKLEDSAVYLCASSSLQGTNYEQYFGPGTRLTVT.

This clone was picked up one time. The chain carries TRBV3-1 (or the pseudogene TRBV3-2) and TRBJ2-5; TRBD1 is a possible D gene (5 bases). Trimming left V 2 bases short and J 5 bases short, with 12 bases between. Germline CDR1 and CDR2: LGHDT and YNNKEL (reference sequence). The CDR3 has 14 residues. The CDR3: CASSQKAGFETQYF. In nucleotides, the CDR3 is TGTGCCAGCAGCCAAAAAGCAGGGTTCGAGACCCAGTACTTC.

The gene calls are TRBV19 and TRBJ1-1; D is possibly TRBD1 (5 bases). Germline V CDR1 and CDR2: LNHDA, SQIVND (reference sequence). The CDR3 totals 14 residues. V dropped 4 bases and J dropped 8 bases, with 17 bases sitting between them. CDR3 sequence reads: CASSTPGLRSEAFF. DNA for the CDR3: TGTGCCAGTAGTACCCCGGGACTACGCTCCGAAGCTTTCTTT.

The J gene is TRBJ2-1, the V gene TRBV2, with TRBD2 matching 9 bases. Germline lookup yields CDR1 SNHLY and CDR2 FYNNEI. The CDR3 is 14 amino acids. The trim removed 6 bases at V and 8 bases at J, leaving 8 bases unmatched. This chain's CDR3 is CASRDNSGSDEQFF. CDR3 bases: TGTGCCAGCAGGGACAATAGCGGGAGCGATGAGCAGTTCTTC.

The CDR3 DNA reads TGCGCCAGCAGCCTCCTCGACAGGGGAAGCACCGGGGAGCTGTTTTTT. This encodes CASSLLDRGSTGELFF. This chain uses TRBV5-1 with TRBJ2-2, with 8 bases matching TRBD1. The germline V gene has CDR1 SGHRS and CDR2 YFSETQ. J gave up 4 bases and V 4 bases, and 9 bases lay outside the gene matches. CDR3 length equals 16 residues. The complete variable domain, with remaining parts taken from reference TRBV5-1 and TRBJ2-2, reads KAGVTQTPRYLIKTRGQQVTLSCSPISGHRSVSWYQQTPGQGLQFLFEYFSETQRNKGNFPGRFSGRQFSNSRSEMNVSTLELGDSALYLCASSLLDRGSTGELFFGEGSRLTVL.